These 5 T cell receptor beta chains were sequenced from one sample in a study of blood T cells in healthy people across ages. With a J-beta primer mix and a sample-barcoded 5' primer, a second PCR ran 7 to 11 cycles. TCRdb passed the 5' RACE reads through MiXCR, listing each CDR3 protein once. This sample carries around 1,500,000 distinct CDR3 sequences, around 39% of them seen once, and the ten largest clones take 7.9%. Sequences were obtained from blood. The receptors here all came from a woman aged 18-35 years in good health.

The chain joins TRBV6-1 to TRBJ2-1, with D perhaps given as TRBD1 or TRBD2 (6 bases each). Trimming pared 4 bases from V and 9 bases from J, leaving 13 bases between. CDR3 length equals 13 residues. Germline values: CDR1 MNHNS, CDR2 SASEGT. The CDR3 loop is CASSGIPGAEQFF. CDR3 nucleotide sequence: TGTGCCAGCAGTGGAATACCGGGGGCTGAGCAGTTCTTC.

The chain is built from TRBV4-2 and TRBJ2-5; tentatively, D is TRBD2 (5 bases). This CDR3 has 17 residues. Trimming took 3 bases from V and 1 from J, leaving 18 bases between them. Germline V gives CDR1 LGHNA, CDR2 YNFKEQ. The CDR3 DNA follows: TGTGCCAGCAGCCAGGCTGAAGGACTTCCGTTCCAAGAGACCCAGTACTTC. Protein: CASSQAEGLPFQETQYF.

This chain joins TRBV10-3 and TRBJ2-7; 12 bases match TRBD1. Per germline, CDR1 ENHRY and CDR2 SYGVKD. The CDR3 extends over 18 amino acids. After removal of 6 bases from V and 7 bases from J, the junction contained 19 bases not matched to a gene. CDR3 nucleotide sequence: TGTGCCATCAGCGTGGGGAGCCTACCGGGACAGGGGGCGAATGAGCAGTACTTC. Amino acids: CAISVGSLPGQGANEQYF.

This sequence joins TRBV7-2 and TRBJ2-1; 10 bases map to TRBD2. The CDR3 is 15 residues long. The germline gives CDR1 SGHTA, CDR2 FQGNSA. With 5 bases clipped from V and 5 bases from J, the junction kept 6 bases outside the gene matches. This CDR3 is CASSHGLAVDNEQFF. In nucleotides, the CDR3 is TGTGCCAGCAGCCATGGACTAGCGGTAGACAATGAGCAGTTCTTC.

The rearrangement links TRBV7-6 to TRBJ1-2; D call uncertain. Trimming shortened V by 4 bases and J by 9 bases, and 15 bases separated the two germline ends. The CDR3 is made up of 13 amino acids. Germline V gene lookup returns CDR1 SGHVS and CDR2 FNYEAQ. In nucleotides, the CDR3 is TGTGCCAGCAGCTGGTCTTCCGGGGTCAGCTACACCTTC. It specifies CASSWSSGVSYTF. Full variable domain (remainder filled in from reference TRBV7-6 and TRBJ1-2): GAGVSQSPRYKVTKRGQDVALRCDPISGHVSLYWYRQALGQGPEFLTYFNYEAQQDKSGLPNDRFSAERPEGSISTLTIQRTEQRDSAMYRCASSWSSGVSYTFGSGTRLTVV.